This T cell receptor (beta chain) derives from a study of metastatic and nonmetastatic thyroid tumors. CDR3 length: 14 residues. V dropped 0 bases and J dropped 4 bases, with 7 bases sitting between them. In germline, CDR1 is MNHNS, CDR2 SASEGT. TCRdb re-clonotyped the PCR reads via MiXCR. The sample includes 15,000 or so clones, approximately 23% of them seen just once. Before thyroid surgery, none of the patients had received any treatment. This clone turned up a few times. Antigen specificity is unknown. General study findings and limits: Compared with benign nodules, malignant thyroid tumors were reported to have significantly higher TCR beta diversity in both blood and tumor.

This receptor was taken from a female donor with papillary thyroid cancer or a benign thyroid nodule (not recorded which). Some clones in this sample may be carry-over from other donors' samples. This chain joins TRBV6-1 and TRBJ1-3; D is unresolved. The specimen was tumor tissue. Written as DNA, the CDR3 is TGTGCCAGCAGTGAAGCGACCTCCGGAAACACCATATATTTT. Translating gives CASSEATSGNTIYF.